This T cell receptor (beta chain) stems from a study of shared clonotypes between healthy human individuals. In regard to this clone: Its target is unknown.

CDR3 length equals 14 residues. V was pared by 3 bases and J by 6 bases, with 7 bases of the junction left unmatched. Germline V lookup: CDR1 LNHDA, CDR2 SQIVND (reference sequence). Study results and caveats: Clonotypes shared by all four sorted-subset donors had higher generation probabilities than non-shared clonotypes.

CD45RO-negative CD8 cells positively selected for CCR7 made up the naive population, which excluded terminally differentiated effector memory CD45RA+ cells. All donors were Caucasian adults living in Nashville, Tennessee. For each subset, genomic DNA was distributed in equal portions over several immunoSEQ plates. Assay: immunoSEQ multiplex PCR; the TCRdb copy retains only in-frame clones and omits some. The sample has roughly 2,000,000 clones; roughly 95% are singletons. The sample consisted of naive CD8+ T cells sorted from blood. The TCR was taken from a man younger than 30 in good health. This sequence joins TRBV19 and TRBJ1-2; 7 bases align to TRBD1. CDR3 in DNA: TGTGCCAGTAGTATTTTGTCAGGGGGTGATGGCTACACCTTC. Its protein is CASSILSGGDGYTF. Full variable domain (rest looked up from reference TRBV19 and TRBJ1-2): DGGITQSPKYLFRKEGQNVTLSCEQNLNHDAMYWYRQDPGQGLRLIYYSQIVNDFQKGDIAEGYSVSREKKESFPLTVTSAQKNPTAFYLCASSILSGGDGYTFGSGTRLTVV.